The rows below give T cell receptor beta chains drawn from one sample of a study of T cell repertoires in cytomegalovirus infection. TCRdb re-analysed the reads in MiXCR, keeping a single row per CDR3 protein. The data contain fewer than 1,000,000 distinct CDR3 sequences, about a third of them seen just once; the ten biggest clones take up roughly 12%. No antigen is known for these receptors. Sequencing was performed on cultured CD8+ T cells from PBMCs, taken from culture after CMV antigen stimulation. Receptor source: a human donor in good health (CMV status not recorded). Some clones in this sample may be carry-over from other donors' samples. The CDR3 runs from the conserved cysteine through the conserved F or W. The order of the fields is clone size, V gene, D gene, J gene, CDR3 protein, CDR3 DNA. A D gene is named only where the DNA matches it firmly. Clone sizes are given selectively: once, few, many, or a class where the clone is expanded.

>-|TRBV7-2|-|TRBJ2-7
CASSPDSGIYEQYF
TGTGCCAGCAGCCCGGACAGCGGAATTTACGAGCAGTACTTC
>-|TRBV7-6|TRBD1|TRBJ2-7
CASSLRTGASYEQYF
TGTGCCAGCAGCCTTCGGACAGGGGCCTCCTACGAGCAGTACTTC
>-|TRBV20-1|TRBD1|TRBJ2-1
CSARATGDRGGNEQFF
TGCAGTGCTAGAGCCACGGGGGACAGGGGTGGCAATGAGCAGTTCTTC
>few|TRBV5-4|-|TRBJ1-1
CASSSNRGVNTEAFF
TGTGCCAGCAGCTCGAATCGGGGCGTGAACACTGAAGCTTTCTTT
>few|TRBV4-2|-|TRBJ2-7
CASSHSRGRDSYEQYF
TGTGCCAGCAGTCACTCCCGGGGACGGGATTCCTACGAGCAGTACTTC
>few|TRBV11-2|-|TRBJ1-4
CASSGLARTATNEKLFF
TGTGCCAGCAGCGGGCTAGCGCGGACAGCAACTAATGAAAAACTGTTTTTT
>-|TRBV7-2|TRBD2|TRBJ2-5
CASSSTGGGGGETQYF
TGTGCCAGCAGCTCCACTGGCGGGGGGGGGGGAGAGACCCAGTACTTC
>-|TRBV11-3|-|TRBJ1-3
CASSSSPDGNTIYF
TGTGCCAGCAGCTCCTCCCCCGACGGGAACACCATATATTTT
>-|TRBV27|-|TRBJ1-6
CASSLARDSPLHF
TGTGCCAGCAGTTTAGCTCGGGATTCACCCCTCCACTTT
>-|TRBV12-3/TRBV12-4|TRBD1|TRBJ2-2
CASSLTGIDGELFF
TGTGCCAGCAGTTTGACAGGGATAGACGGGGAGCTGTTTTTT
>-|TRBV5-1|-|TRBJ1-2
CASSLQQVNLDGYSF
TGCGCCAGCAGCTTACAACAGGTGAACCTGGATGGCTACTCCTTC
>-|TRBV7-2|TRBD1|TRBJ1-5
CASSSDRVSNQPLHF
TGTGCCAGCAGCAGTGACAGGGTGAGCAATCAGCCCCTGCATTTT
>-|TRBV9|TRBD2|TRBJ2-2
CASRVSGESTGELFF
TGTGCCAGCAGAGTCAGCGGGGAGTCCACCGGGGAGCTGTTTTTT
>once|TRBV7-6|-|TRBJ2-5
CASSLSHLWQETQYF
TGTGCCAGCAGCTTAAGTCACCTGTGGCAAGAGACCCAGTACTTC
>-|TRBV6-5|TRBD2|TRBJ2-1
CASSPQEAGSYNEQFF
TGTGCCAGCAGTCCCCAGGAAGCGGGGAGCTACAATGAGCAGTTCTTC
>-|TRBV5-4|TRBD1|TRBJ2-2
CASSARDREGYTGELFF
TGTGCCAGCAGCGCCCGGGACAGGGAAGGCTACACCGGGGAGCTGTTTTTT
>-|TRBV27|-|TRBJ1-6
CASSIRTDYNSPLHF
TGTGCCAGCAGTATTCGGACAGATTATAATTCACCCCTCCACTTT
>-|TRBV7-9|TRBD1|TRBJ2-1
CASSGTGAEGNEQFF
TGTGCCAGCAGCGGGACAGGCGCCGAGGGCAATGAGCAGTTCTTC
>many|TRBV7-9|TRBD1|TRBJ2-2
CASSDRQGMENTGELFF
TGTGCCAGCAGCGACCGACAGGGTATGGAGAACACCGGGGAGCTGTTTTTT
>many|TRBV7-6|-|TRBJ2-3
CASSFQLGTSTDTQYF
TGTGCCAGCAGCTTCCAGCTTGGGACTAGCACAGATACGCAGTATTTT
>-|TRBV24-1|-|TRBJ1-5
CATSDRGGGKPQHF
TGTGCCACCAGTGATCGAGGGGGGGGCAAGCCCCAGCATTTT
>-|TRBV6-5|-|TRBJ1-5
CASSYSVGYQPQHF
TGTGCCAGCAGTTACTCAGTAGGCTACCAGCCCCAGCATTTT
>many|TRBV7-6|TRBD2|TRBJ2-5
CASSLTSRQETQYF
TGTGCCAGCAGCTTGACTAGCCGCCAAGAGACCCAGTACTTC
>-|TRBV7-2|-|TRBJ2-1
CASYPEFGNEQFF
TGTGCCAGCTATCCCGAGTTCGGGAATGAGCAGTTCTTC
>-|TRBV6-2/TRBV6-3|TRBD2|TRBJ2-5
CASLLAGGGWQETQYF
TGTGCCAGCCTACTAGCGGGGGGAGGGTGGCAAGAGACCCAGTACTTC
>-|TRBV4-1|-|TRBJ1-5
CASGTEINQPQHF
TGTGCCAGCGGGACCGAGATTAATCAGCCCCAGCATTTT
>-|TRBV6-1|-|TRBJ1-5
CASKQFPSSNQPQHF
TGTGCCAGCAAACAGTTCCCCTCGAGCAATCAGCCCCAGCATTTT
>-|TRBV5-1|TRBD2|TRBJ2-4
CASSLSGGNPPQNIQYF
TGCGCCAGCAGCTTATCCGGGGGGAATCCCCCGCAGAACATTCAGTACTTC
>many|TRBV7-9|-|TRBJ2-5
CASSALGQETQYF
TGTGCCAGCAGCGCCCTTGGGCAAGAGACCCAGTACTTC
>few|TRBV15|-|TRBJ1-1
CATSPNPWGDPLSVTEAFF
TGTGCCACCAGCCCAAATCCTTGGGGGGACCCTCTTTCAGTCACTGAAGCTTTCTTT
>-|TRBV2|-|TRBJ1-2
CASSAALSDGYTF
TGTGCCAGCAGTGCAGCGCTAAGCGATGGCTACACCTTC
>-|TRBV4-2|TRBD1|TRBJ2-3
CASSQQGARGNLGTDTQYF
TGTGCCAGCAGCCAGCAGGGGGCACGGGGAAATTTAGGCACAGATACGCAGTATTTT
>once|TRBV27|-|TRBJ2-5
CASSLYSGSSPKETQYF
TGTGCCAGCAGTTTATATTCGGGTAGTTCGCCTAAAGAGACCCAGTACTTC
>-|TRBV27|TRBD1|TRBJ2-7
CASSKNRDRVIYEQYF
TGTGCCAGCAGTAAAAATAGGGACAGGGTGATCTACGAGCAGTACTTC
>-|TRBV20-1|-|TRBJ2-1
CSARDSPSYNEQFF
TGCAGTGCTAGAGATTCACCCTCCTACAATGAGCAGTTCTTC
>-|TRBV11-2|-|TRBJ1-2
CASSFPEGADSNYGYTF
TGTGCCAGCAGCTTCCCCGAGGGTGCAGACTCTAACTATGGCTACACCTTC
>-|TRBV12-3/TRBV12-4|TRBD1|TRBJ2-2
CASRTGYSTGELFF
TGTGCCAGTAGGACAGGGTATAGCACCGGGGAGCTGTTTTTT
>-|TRBV11-1|-|TRBJ2-3
CASSLATISTDTQYF
TGTGCCAGCAGCCTAGCGACGATCTCCACAGATACGCAGTATTTT
>-|TRBV6-5|-|TRBJ1-1
CAAGRDLATEAFF
TGTGCCGCAGGCCGGGACTTAGCCACTGAAGCTTTCTTT
>-|TRBV4-1|-|TRBJ2-7
CASSQTYGQGFSSYEQYF
TGCGCCAGCAGCCAAACCTACGGGCAGGGCTTTTCCTCCTACGAGCAGTACTTC
>-|TRBV7-9|-|TRBJ2-3
CASSSRQGLRLTDTQYF
TGTGCCAGCAGCTCACGGCAGGGGCTTCGTCTAACAGATACGCAGTATTTT
>-|TRBV13|-|TRBJ2-1
CASSLVRGSLNEQFF
TGTGCCAGCAGCTTAGTTAGGGGGAGCTTGAATGAGCAGTTCTTC
>-|TRBV7-6|TRBD1|TRBJ1-3
CASSLVGTAGNTIYF
TGTGCCAGCAGCTTAGTGGGGACAGCTGGAAACACCATATATTTT
>-|TRBV29-1|-|TRBJ2-2
CSVEGNAGELFF
TGCAGCGTTGAAGGGAACGCCGGGGAGCTGTTTTTT
>-|TRBV9|-|TRBJ1-1
CASSLTSMNTKAFF
TGTGCCAGCAGCCTAACAAGCATGAACACTAAAGCTTTCTTT
>-|TRBV7-9|-|TRBJ2-3
CASSVRLSLGTDTQYF
TGTGCCAGCAGCGTCAGACTATCACTCGGCACAGATACGCAGTATTTT
>-|TRBV18|TRBD1|TRBJ1-5
CASSPGWDRGNQPQHF
TGTGCCAGCTCACCCGGATGGGACAGGGGGAATCAGCCCCAGCATTTT
>few|TRBV7-6|TRBD2|TRBJ2-3
CASSSFIAGGTDTQYF
TGTGCCAGCAGCTCCTTTATAGCGGGGGGAACAGATACGCAGTATTTT
>-|TRBV5-4|TRBD1|TRBJ2-5
CASSFSGTGEETQYF
TGTGCCAGCAGCTTTTCCGGGACAGGGGAAGAGACCCAGTACTTC